This TCR beta chain was captured by sequencing in a study of CD8 T cells in Susac syndrome. TCR beta was sequenced from blood CD8+ and CD4+ T cells. The multiple sclerosis controls were treatment-naive patients with relapsing-remitting disease that was stable or active. CD8+ and CD4+ T cells were negatively isolated; TEMRA cells were FACS-enriched. Reverse transcription used roughly 0.45 to 1 ug RNA and random hexamers. An immunoSEQ multiplex PCR generated amplified TCR beta CDR3 products spanning 54 Vbeta and 13 Jbeta. TCRdb re-called the immunoSEQ multiplex PCR reads with MiXCR, one entry per CDR3 protein. The data show about 430,000 distinct CDR3 sequences, 85% to 90% seen once. Sequenced sample: CD8+ T cells from PBMCs. This TCR derives from a human donor with multiple sclerosis.

CDR3 coding DNA: TGTGCCAGCAGCCGATGGAGGACAGGGGAATTTTCTGAAGCTTTCTTT. This translates into CASSRWRTGEFSEAFF. The chain uses TRBV11-2 and TRBJ1-1; 9 nucleotides line up with TRBD1. Trimming removed 5 bases from V and 6 bases from J; junction bases left unmatched: 13. The CDR3 covers 16 residues. Per germline, CDR1 SGHAT and CDR2 FQNNGV.